This T cell receptor (beta chain) was identified during a study of blood T cell repertoires in COVID-19. The data were produced by immunoSEQ multiplex PCR, yet TCRdb's version contains in-frame clones alone and is incomplete. Among approximately 170,000 clones listed, about 80% were seen once. V was pared by 7 bases and J by 5 bases, with 15 bases between. The CDR3 runs to 13 residues. Germline-derived CDR1 and CDR2 are SGHRS and YFSETQ. The chain couples TRBV5-1 to TRBJ2-5; weak D call: TRBD2 (5 bases). The TCR comes from a woman over 75 with acute or convalescent COVID-19. Sequenced material: peripheral blood. This CDR3 reads CASYSEPGETQYF. In nucleotides, the CDR3 is TGCGCCAGCTACTCAGAGCCGGGGGAGACCCAGTACTTC.